This T cell receptor (beta chain) was recorded in a study of response to subunit inactivated influenza vaccine. A few counts support this clonotype. Germline CDR1 is SGHDT and CDR2 is YYEEEE. V dropped 5 bases and J dropped 0 bases, with 6 bases sitting between them. This CDR3 region has 12 residues. TCRdb reanalysed the RT-PCR reads using MiXCR and keeps one entry per CDR3 protein. The data contain about 570,000 distinct CDR3 sequences, approximately 10% of them singletons. A further study also used this sample, focusing on T cells expressing NK-cell markers. That work contributes: UMI-tagged 5'RACE template switching yielded the TCR beta cDNA. Expanded NKG2C+ T cell clones were not confirmed as HCMV-specific.

Source: PBMCs from blood, taken on the day of vaccination. The sequence derives from a man aged 45 to 65 who received an inactivated influenza vaccine. V is TRBV5-6 and J is TRBJ2-7, with D perhaps TRBD1 (5 bases). The CDR3 region is CASRGASYEQYF. The CDR3 nucleotides are TGTGCCAGCAGAGGGGCCTCCTACGAGCAGTACTTC.